Listed here are 10 T cell receptor beta chains from one sample, sequenced in a study of shared clonotypes between healthy human individuals. TCRdb's copy holds only in-frame clones and misses some; the assay was immunoSEQ multiplex PCR. The sample gives some 1 million clones, approximately 76% of which show up once; approximately 1.3% is in the top ten. The sequenced sample consisted of memory CD4+ T cells sorted from blood. Subset specified: CD45RA-negative fraction. The source of these receptors is a man younger than 35 in good health.

The V and J genes are TRBV18 and TRBJ1-1, with 8 bases lining up with TRBD1. Germline V lookup: CDR1 KGHSH, CDR2 LQKENI. The CDR3 is 13 residues long. Losses at the gene ends were 4 bases for V and 8 bases for J; bases not matched to a gene: 6. The CDR3 loop reads CASSLGQGREAFF. The DNA for the CDR3 is TGTGCCAGCTCACTAGGACAGGGCAGGGAAGCTTTCTTT.

CDR3 nucleotides: TGTGCCAGCGCCCTCCATGGGGCGGACCCCCAGGAGACCCAGTACTTC. Its translation: CASALHGADPQETQYF. The chain couples TRBV28 to TRBJ2-5; perhaps TRBD1 as D (5 bases). The CDR3 loop spans 16 amino acids. The germline V gene encodes CDR1 MDHEN and CDR2 SYDVKM. The V end lost 8 bases, the J end lost 5 bases, and 24 bases lay between the germline ends.

The chain uses TRBV18 and TRBJ2-2, with 7 bases that match TRBD1. The germline V gene has CDR1 KGHSH and CDR2 LQKENI. Trimming cost V 1 base and J 13 bases; bases outside gene matches: 9. This CDR3 spans 14 amino acids. CDR3 residues: CASSPLPDRTGLFF. CDR3 bases: TGTGCCAGCTCACCACTACCCGACCGGACAGGGCTGTTTTTT.

The rearrangement links TRBV4-1 to TRBJ2-1, with D tentatively TRBD1 (7 bases). Germline V CDR1 and CDR2: MGHRA, YSYEKL. Trimming cost V 4 bases and J 0 bases, with 13 bases left between them. The length of the CDR3 is 16 residues. The CDR3 coding sequence is TGCGCCAGCAGCCTCAGGGGGGCTATCTCCTACAATGAGCAGTTCTTC. Amino acid sequence: CASSLRGAISYNEQFF.

This clone was observed a handful of times. The chain couples TRBV7-6 to TRBJ1-1; D not resolved. The CDR3 covers 15 residues. The germline gives CDR1 SGHVS, CDR2 FNYEAQ. V lost 2 bases and J lost 4, with 14 bases in between. The CDR3 sequence is CASSLLDGTSTEAFF. CDR3 bases: TGTGCCAGCAGCTTACTTGACGGAACGAGCACTGAAGCTTTCTTT.

The rearrangement joins TRBV30 to TRBJ2-5; D is perhaps TRBD2 (5 bases). The CDR3 has 13 residues. V was trimmed by 2 bases and J by 1 base, leaving 8 bases between them. Per the germline V gene, CDR1 is GTSNPN and CDR2 is SVGIG (reference sequence). The DNA for the CDR3 is TGTGCCTGGAGTCTGAGGGTCCAAGAGACCCAGTACTTC. Protein: CAWSLRVQETQYF.

This clone appeared once. The chain recombines TRBV6-5 with TRBJ2-7; D gene ambiguous. V lost 10 bases, J lost 1 base, and 14 bases lay in between. The germline gives CDR1 MNHEY, CDR2 SVGAGI. The CDR3 runs 13 residues. The CDR3 is CAISLDGSYEQYF. CDR3 in DNA: TGTGCCATCAGCCTAGATGGGTCCTACGAGCAGTACTTC.

The rearrangement uses TRBV9 and TRBJ1-1, with 8 bases identical to TRBD1. V lost 4 bases to trimming and J lost 1 base; unmatched junction nucleotides: 9. Germline CDR1 is SGDLS and CDR2 is YYNGEE. CDR3 length: 16 residues. The CDR3 sequence: CASSISPGQGNTEAFF. CDR3 in DNA: TGTGCCAGCAGCATAAGCCCCGGACAGGGGAACACTGAAGCTTTCTTT.

This clone turned up a few times. The rearrangement joins TRBV20-1 to TRBJ2-1; no clear D gene. CDR3 length: 11 residues. Trimming left V 4 bases short and J 4 bases short, with 5 bases between. Germline V lookup: CDR1 DFQATT, CDR2 SNEGSKA (reference sequence). For the CDR3, the DNA is TGCAGTGCTAAGGAGTACAATGAGCAGTTCTTC. The encoded protein is CSAKEYNEQFF.

V is TRBV9 and J is TRBJ2-6, with 9 nucleotides matching TRBD1. The CDR3 contains 16 residues. The germline CDR1 and CDR2 sequences are SGDLS and YYNGEE. V dropped 3 bases and J dropped 2; count of bases not matched to a gene: 3. The CDR3 coding sequence is TGTGCCAGCAGCGCCACAGGGGGCCCTGGGGCCAACGTCCTGACTTTC. This codes for CASSATGGPGANVLTF. The full variable domain, with the rest looked up from reference TRBV9 and TRBJ2-6, is DSGVTQTPKHLITATGQRVTLRCSPRSGDLSVYWYQQSLDQGLQFLIQYYNGEERAKGNILERFSAQQFPDLHSELNLSSLELGDSALYFCASSATGGPGANVLTFGAGSRLTVL.